Given below is one T cell receptor (beta chain) in context. The data stem from a study of shared T cell receptors in the human thymus. This CDR3 has 12 amino acids. Trimming stripped 0 bases from V and 7 bases from J, with 6 bases between. Germline CDR1 SGHRS, CDR2 YFSETQ. Data came from immunoSEQ multiplex PCR; TCRdb stores just in-frame clones and leaves some out. The sample includes about 660,000 clones, 70% to 90% of them seen just once. The sample also formed part of further work on human thymus T cells.

The chain couples TRBV5-1 to TRBJ2-3; no clear D. The sequence came from a boy under three years old with a congenital heart defect. Sequences were obtained from thymocytes. CDR3: CASSLETHTQYF. The DNA of the CDR3 is TGCGCCAGCAGCTTGGAGACACATACGCAGTATTTT.